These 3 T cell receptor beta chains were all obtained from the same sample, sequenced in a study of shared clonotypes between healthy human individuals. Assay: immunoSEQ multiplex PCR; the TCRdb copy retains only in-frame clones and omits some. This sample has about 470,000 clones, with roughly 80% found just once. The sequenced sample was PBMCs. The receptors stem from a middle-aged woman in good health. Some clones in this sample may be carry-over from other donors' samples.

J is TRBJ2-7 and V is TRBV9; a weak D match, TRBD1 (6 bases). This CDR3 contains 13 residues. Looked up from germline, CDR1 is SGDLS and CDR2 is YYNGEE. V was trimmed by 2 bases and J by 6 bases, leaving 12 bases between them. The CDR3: CASSVVQGTEQYF. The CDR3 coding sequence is TGTGCCAGCAGCGTCGTACAGGGTACCGAGCAGTACTTC.

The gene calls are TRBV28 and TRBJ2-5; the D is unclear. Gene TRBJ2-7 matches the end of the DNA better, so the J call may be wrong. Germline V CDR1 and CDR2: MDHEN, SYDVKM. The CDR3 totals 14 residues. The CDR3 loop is CASSLEVRSYEQYF. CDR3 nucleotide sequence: TGTGCCAGCAGTTTAGAGGTCAGGAGCTACGAGCAGTACTTC.

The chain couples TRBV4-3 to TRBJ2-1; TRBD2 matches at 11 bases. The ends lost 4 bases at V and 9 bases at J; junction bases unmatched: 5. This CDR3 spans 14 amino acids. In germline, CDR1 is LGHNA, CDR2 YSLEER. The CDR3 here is CASSRTSGSSEQFF. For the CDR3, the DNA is TGCGCCAGCAGCCGAACTAGCGGGAGTTCTGAGCAGTTCTTC.